This TCR delta chain was recorded in a study of gamma-delta T cells after stem cell transplantation. This clone was observed a handful of times. TCRdb reapplied CATT to the RT-PCR reads. Among some 16,000 delta-chain clones, about 9.8% were seen once, and the ten largest hold approximately 62%. The CDR3 sequence is 20 residues long. CDR1 and CDR2 (germline): GEAIGNYY, EKD. Trimming pared 1 base from V and 0 bases from J, leaving 26 bases between. The clonotype was recovered from a human donor. It is not recorded whose cells these are; they may come from a transplant donor. This chain joins TRDV2 and TRDJ1; D gene unclear. Sequenced input: gamma-delta T cells. CDR3 sequence reads: CACDTMNFRVDPTYTDKLIF. The CDR3 bases are TGTGCCTGTGACACGATGAATTTCCGGGTGGACCCGACGTACACCGATAAACTCATCTTT.